The rows below give T cell receptor beta chains drawn from one sample of a study of naive and memory T cell subsets. Via MiXCR, TCRdb re-called the UMI-ligation and nested PCR reads, giving one row per CDR3 protein. The sample shows approximately 140,000 distinct CDR3 sequences, roughly 20% of them seen only once. Sample: naive CD4+ T cells from blood. These receptors came from a human donor in good health. CDR3s include the opening cysteine and the closing phenylalanine or tryptophan. The D gene is left open where the match is weak. For some rows the clone size is stated as once, few or many, or as a class when expanded; others skip it.

d_call clone_size j_call cdr3_length v_call cdr3_aa cdr3_nt
NA NA TRBJ2-2 15 TRBV7-3 CASSLMQGGTGELFF TGTGCCAGCAGCTTAATGCAGGGCGGGACCGGGGAGCTGTTTTTT
NA few TRBJ1-4 18 TRBV4-1 CASSQVPRAAARHEKLFF TGCGCCAGCAGCCAAGTTCCCCGCGCGGCAGCCAGGCATGAAAAACTGTTTTTT
NA NA TRBJ2-3 13 TRBV29-1 CSVLAYSTDTQYF TGCAGCGTTCTGGCGTACAGCACAGATACGCAGTATTTT
TRBD2 many TRBJ2-4 16 TRBV7-2 CASSLEVAGAKNIQYF TGTGCCAGCAGCTTAGAGGTAGCGGGAGCCAAAAACATTCAGTACTTC
NA NA TRBJ2-1 15 TRBV6-6 CASSYGPPRYNEQFF TGTGCCAGCAGTTACGGGCCCCCCAGGTACAATGAGCAGTTCTTC
NA few TRBJ2-7 14 TRBV15 CATSREGGSYEQYF TGTGCCACCAGCAGAGAAGGGGGTTCCTACGAGCAGTACTTC
NA many TRBJ2-7 14 TRBV12-3/TRBV12-4 CASSLVRGSYEQYF TGTGCCAGCAGTTTAGTGAGGGGTTCCTACGAGCAGTACTTC
TRBD1 NA TRBJ1-4 18 TRBV23-1 CASSQWAGGFPREEKLFF TGCGCCAGCAGTCAATGGGCAGGGGGCTTTCCCAGGGAGGAAAAACTGTTTTTT
TRBD1 NA TRBJ2-4 12 TRBV29-1 CSGGQGLNIQYF TGCAGCGGAGGACAGGGATTGAACATTCAGTACTTC
NA NA TRBJ1-1 10 TRBV29-1 CSVGGGVAFF TGCAGCGTCGGTGGTGGTGTGGCTTTCTTT
TRBD2 NA TRBJ2-1 16 TRBV20-1 CSARVAGGLLYNEQFF TGCAGTGCTAGAGTAGCGGGAGGGCTCTTATACAATGAGCAGTTCTTC
NA few TRBJ1-5 14 TRBV20-1 CSASSGGVAQPQHF TGCAGTGCTAGCTCGGGGGGGGTGGCTCAGCCCCAGCATTTT
TRBD2 NA TRBJ2-2 16 TRBV19 CASSFGGTTNTGELFF TGTGCCAGTAGTTTCGGCGGGACTACGAACACCGGGGAGCTGTTTTTT
NA NA TRBJ2-5 16 TRBV15 CATSGDTGFYQETQYF TGTGCCACCAGCGGGGATACAGGGTTTTACCAAGAGACCCAGTACTTC
NA NA TRBJ2-7 16 TRBV7-8 CASSPQNRGGSYEQYF TGTGCCAGCAGTCCACAAAACAGGGGAGGGTCCTACGAGCAGTACTTC
NA NA TRBJ1-2 13 TRBV6-5 CASRSGINYGYTF TGTGCCAGCAGAAGCGGGATCAATTATGGCTACACCTTC
NA NA TRBJ1-1 15 TRBV5-5 CASSPTPTLLTEAFF TGTGCCAGCAGCCCCACTCCGACCCTTTTGACTGAAGCTTTCTTT
NA NA TRBJ1-1 16 TRBV3-1 CASSQDWGVLNTEAFF TGTGCCAGCAGCCAAGATTGGGGGGTTCTGAACACTGAAGCTTTCTTT
NA many TRBJ1-1 14 TRBV29-1 CSVEPTQKNTEAFF TGCAGCGTTGAACCGACACAGAAGAACACTGAAGCTTTCTTT
NA NA TRBJ1-4 15 TRBV27 CASSAQGLSNEKLFF TGTGCCAGCAGTGCACAGGGACTCAGTAATGAAAAACTGTTTTTT
TRBD2 NA TRBJ2-1 15 TRBV29-1 CSVEAGTSGFNEQFF TGCAGCGTTGAAGCCGGGACTAGCGGGTTCAATGAGCAGTTCTTC
TRBD2 NA TRBJ2-3 15 TRBV7-2 CASRSTSGRTDTQYF TGTGCCAGCAGAAGCACTAGCGGGAGAACAGATACGCAGTATTTT
NA NA TRBJ2-3 13 TRBV30 CAWIAPSTDTQYF TGTGCCTGGATAGCACCTAGCACAGATACGCAGTATTTT
NA NA TRBJ2-1 14 TRBV18 CASSPVGVNNEQFF TGTGCCAGCTCACCTGTGGGAGTAAACAATGAGCAGTTCTTC
NA many TRBJ1-6 13 TRBV14 CASSQAGFSPLHF TGTGCCAGCAGCCAGGCGGGCTTTTCACCCCTCCACTTT
NA many TRBJ2-5 14 TRBV20-1 CSAPHRGGSETQYF TGCAGTGCTCCCCATAGAGGGGGGTCGGAGACCCAGTACTTC
NA NA TRBJ2-3 13 TRBV3-1 CASSQVHTDTQYF TGTGCCAGCAGCCAAGTACACACAGATACGCAGTATTTT
NA few TRBJ2-2 14 TRBV24-1 CATSDRRHTGELFF TGTGCCACCAGTGATCGGCGACACACCGGGGAGCTGTTTTTT
NA NA TRBJ2-5 16 TRBV7-6 CASSAFLAGRQETQYF TGTGCCAGCAGCGCCTTTCTGGCGGGAAGACAAGAGACCCAGTACTTC
TRBD2 many TRBJ2-7 15 TRBV29-1 CSVEERAGGPGEQYF TGCAGCGTTGAGGAAAGAGCGGGAGGGCCGGGGGAGCAGTACTTC